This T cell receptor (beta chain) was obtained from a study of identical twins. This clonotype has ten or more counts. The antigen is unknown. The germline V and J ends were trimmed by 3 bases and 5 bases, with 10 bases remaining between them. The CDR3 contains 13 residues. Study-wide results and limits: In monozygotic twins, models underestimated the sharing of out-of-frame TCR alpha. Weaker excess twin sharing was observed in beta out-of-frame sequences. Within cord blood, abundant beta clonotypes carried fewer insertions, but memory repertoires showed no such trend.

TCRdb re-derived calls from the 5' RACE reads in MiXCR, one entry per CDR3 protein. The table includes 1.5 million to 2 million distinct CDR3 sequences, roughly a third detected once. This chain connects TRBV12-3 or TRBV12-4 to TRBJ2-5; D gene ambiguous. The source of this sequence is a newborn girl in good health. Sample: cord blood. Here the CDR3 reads CASSFGGGETQYF. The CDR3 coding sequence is TGTGCCAGCAGTTTCGGCGGTGGGGAGACCCAGTACTTC.